The 9 T cell receptor beta chains below were found in one sample sequenced in a study of blood T cells in healthy people across ages (dated by TCRdb to the mid-2010s). The library was produced with 5' RACE. A second PCR of roughly 7 to 11 cycles was performed with a sample-barcoded 5' primer and a J-beta primer mix. Starting from the raw public reads, TCRdb applied fastp trimming at Q25, assembled clones with MiXCR and retained in-frame beta chains. Each CDR3 protein gets just one entry, which takes the most common genes and DNA from the rows behind it. This sample gives 1.5 million to 2 million distinct CDR3 sequences in total; 30% to 40% of them show up just once. The biggest ten clones account for 20% to 25% of the sample. Sequencing input: blood. These receptors were obtained from a human donor in good health.

This clonotype came up a few times. The CDR3, as DNA: TGCAGTGCTAGCGGGGACATTTACAATGAGCAGTACTTC. This translates into CSASGDIYNEQYF. The chain uses TRBV20-1 and TRBJ2-4, with D possibly TRBD1 on 6 matching bases. Germline V gene sequence: CDR1 DFQATT, CDR2 SNEGSKA (reference sequence). The CDR3 length is 13 residues. Trimming cost V 3 bases and J 13 bases, with 19 bases left between them.

This clonotype was detected many times. The chain recombines TRBV12-3 or TRBV12-4 with TRBJ2-5; TRBD2 aligns across 11 bases. The CDR3 is 14 residues long. V lost 4 bases and J lost 4; bases outside the gene matches: 2. The CDR3 DNA follows: TGTGCCAGCAGTTCCGGGACTAGCGGAGAGACCCAGTACTTC. This translates into CASSSGTSGETQYF.

The rearrangement joins TRBV7-4 to TRBJ1-5; 7 nucleotides line up with TRBD1. CDR3 length: 15 residues. CDR1 and CDR2 (germline): SGHVT, SQSDAQ. The junction had 5 bases not matched to a gene; V was cut back by 5 bases and J by 1 base. The CDR3 reads CASSPNRGSNQPQHF. In DNA form, the CDR3 reads TGTGCCAGCAGCCCGAACAGGGGAAGCAATCAGCCCCAGCATTTT.

The chain employs TRBV20-1 and TRBJ2-7; D not certain. V lost 0 bases and J 3 bases, leaving 12 bases between the germline ends. Germline V lookup: CDR1 DFQATT, CDR2 SNEGSKA (reference sequence). CDR3 length: 14 residues. The CDR3, as DNA: TGCAGTGCTAGAGATCTCGGTCGCCTCTACGAGCAGTACTTC. Its translation is CSARDLGRLYEQYF.

The chain is built from TRBV7-6 and TRBJ2-3; 8 bases are shared with TRBD2. Per the germline V gene, CDR1 is SGHVS and CDR2 is FNYEAQ. The CDR3 is 19 amino acids. The V gene end was trimmed by 1 base and the J gene end by 2 bases; junction bases not matched to a gene: 14. CDR3 sequence: CASSLVQLGQRGTTDTQYF. The CDR3 DNA sequence: TGTGCCAGCAGCTTAGTACAATTGGGCCAGCGGGGGACCACAGATACGCAGTATTTT.

The chain uses TRBV2 and TRBJ1-5; possible D gene TRBD1, 5 bases. Trimming took 10 bases from V and 9 from J, leaving 19 bases between them. Germline loops: CDR1 SNHLY, CDR2 FYNNEI. The CDR3 is 13 amino acids. The CDR3 nucleotides read TGTGCCATCACGGACTGGGACGAAGGGCCCCAGCATTTT. Protein: CAITDWDEGPQHF. Looking up the rest from reference TRBV2 and TRBJ1-5 gives the full variable domain: EPEVTQTPSHQVTQMGQEVILRCVPISNHLYFYWYRQILGQKVEFLVSFYNNEISEKSEIFDDQFSVERPDGSNFTLKIRSTKLEDSAMYFCAITDWDEGPQHFGDGTRLSIL.

This chain connects TRBV6-6 to TRBJ1-5; a possible D gene is TRBD1 (5 bases). Trimming cost V 0 bases and J 0 bases, with 12 bases left between them. CDR1 and CDR2 from the germline V gene are MNHNY and SVGAGI (reference sequence). The CDR3 extends over 17 amino acids. The CDR3 nucleotides are TGTGCCAGCAGTTACTCGATTGGGGCAAATAGCAATCAGCCCCAGCATTTT. Protein product: CASSYSIGANSNQPQHF.

This clonotype occurred a few times. This chain connects TRBV4-1 to TRBJ2-5; 7 nucleotides align to TRBD1. Germline V gene sequence: CDR1 MGHRA, CDR2 YSYEKL. J lost 3 bases, V lost 4 bases, and 11 bases had no gene match. CDR3 size: 16 residues. The CDR3 coding sequence is TGCGCCAGCAGCCCCGAGGACAGGTTTAAAGAAGAGACCCAGTACTTC. Its translation: CASSPEDRFKEETQYF.

The V and J genes are TRBV24-1 and TRBJ2-1; maybe TRBD2 (8 bases). This CDR3 contains 17 residues. The V end was cut by 11 bases, the J end by 1 base, with 23 bases between. The germline V gene encodes CDR1 KGHDR and CDR2 SFDVKD. DNA for the CDR3: TGTGCCAGCAGCTTAGAGCGGGGGACAGAGTCCTACAATGAGCAGTTCTTC. Its protein product is CASSLERGTESYNEQFF.